This paragraph reports one T cell receptor beta chain. This specimen belongs to a study of blood T cell repertoires in COVID-19. Study-level information: There were acute and convalescent COVID-19 samples, and they came from the United States, Italy and Spain. Nucleic acid was either cDNA or gDNA, and it came from T cells, B-cell-depleted T cells, or PBMCs.

While infection was still active, Seattle patients were enrolled and then followed longitudinally. Per the authors' pipeline: Amplification of reference gene primers provided the estimated nucleated cell counts. Some clones are missing from TCRdb's copy, which holds only in-frame ones; the method was immunoSEQ multiplex PCR. V and J calls and clone size are given by that table; D and trimming were obtained from the DNA. Found here are 250,000 to 300,000 clones, 75% to 90% of them singletons; the top ten hold 10% to 15%. CDR1 is SGDLS, CDR2 YYNGEE, per germline. The CDR3 runs 15 residues. Deletions cut 5 bases from V and 0 bases from J, with 11 bases between.

This sequence was found in a woman in her sixties or seventies with COVID-19, enrolled during active disease. V is TRBV9 and J is TRBJ2-2, with D possibly matching TRBD1 (6 bases). The sample taken for sequencing was peripheral blood. CDR3 coding DNA: TGTGCCAGCAGTGCCGGGACAACGAACACCGGGGAGCTGTTTTTT. It encodes CASSAGTTNTGELFF.